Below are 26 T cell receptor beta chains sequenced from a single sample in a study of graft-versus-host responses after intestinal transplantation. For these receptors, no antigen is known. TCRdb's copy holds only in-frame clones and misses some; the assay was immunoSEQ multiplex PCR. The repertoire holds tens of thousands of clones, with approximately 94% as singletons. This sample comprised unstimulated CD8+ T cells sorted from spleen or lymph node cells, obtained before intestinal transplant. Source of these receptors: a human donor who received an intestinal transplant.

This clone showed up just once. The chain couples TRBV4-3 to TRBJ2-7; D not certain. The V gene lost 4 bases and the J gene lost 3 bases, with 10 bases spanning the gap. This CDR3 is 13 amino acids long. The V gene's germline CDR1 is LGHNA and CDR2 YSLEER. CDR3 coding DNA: TGCGCCAGCAGCCTAGACGCAGACTACGAGCAGTACTTC. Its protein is CASSLDADYEQYF.

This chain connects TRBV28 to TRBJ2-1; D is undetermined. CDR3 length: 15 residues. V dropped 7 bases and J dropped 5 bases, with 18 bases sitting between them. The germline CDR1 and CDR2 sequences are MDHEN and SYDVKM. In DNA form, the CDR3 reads TGTGCCAGCACCCAAAGGCTCGGCGTTAACAATGAGCAGTTCTTC. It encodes CASTQRLGVNNEQFF.

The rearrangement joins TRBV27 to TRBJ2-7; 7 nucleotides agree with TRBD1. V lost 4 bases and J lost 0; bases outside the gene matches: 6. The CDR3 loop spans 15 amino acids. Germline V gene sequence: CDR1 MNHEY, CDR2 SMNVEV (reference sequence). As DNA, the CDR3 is TGTGCCAGCAGTTCCTCCGGGACAGCCTCCTACGAGCAGTACTTC. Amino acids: CASSSSGTASYEQYF.

The DNA of the CDR3 is TGTGCCAGTAGTATAGCGGGAGGGCTGACAGATACGCAGTATTTT. Protein: CASSIAGGLTDTQYF. This chain connects TRBV19 to TRBJ2-3; TRBD2 aligns across 8 bases. With 1 base clipped from V and 3 bases from J, the junction kept 3 bases outside the gene matches. The CDR3 is 15 amino acids. Germline V gene sequence: CDR1 LNHDA, CDR2 SQIVND (reference sequence).

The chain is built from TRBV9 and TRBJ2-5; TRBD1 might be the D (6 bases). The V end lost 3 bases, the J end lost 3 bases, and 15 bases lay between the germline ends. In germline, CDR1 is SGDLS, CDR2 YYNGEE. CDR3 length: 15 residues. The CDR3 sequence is CASSEGQAVEETQYF. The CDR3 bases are TGTGCCAGCAGCGAGGGACAAGCGGTCGAAGAGACCCAGTACTTC.

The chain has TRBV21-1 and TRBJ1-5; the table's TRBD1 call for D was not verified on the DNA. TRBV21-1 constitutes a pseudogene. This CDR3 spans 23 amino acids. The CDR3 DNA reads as TGTGCCAGCAGCAACCCCAAGGACGGGACACTCCTTCTACCCCAGGGTTTTAATCAGCCCCAGCATTTT. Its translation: CASSNPKDGTLLLPQGFNQPQHF.

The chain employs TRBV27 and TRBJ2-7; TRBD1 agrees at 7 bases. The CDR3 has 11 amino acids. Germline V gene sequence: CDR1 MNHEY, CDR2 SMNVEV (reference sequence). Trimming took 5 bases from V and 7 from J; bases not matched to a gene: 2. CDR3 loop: CASSVGQEQYF. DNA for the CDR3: TGTGCCAGCAGTGTGGGACAGGAGCAGTACTTC.

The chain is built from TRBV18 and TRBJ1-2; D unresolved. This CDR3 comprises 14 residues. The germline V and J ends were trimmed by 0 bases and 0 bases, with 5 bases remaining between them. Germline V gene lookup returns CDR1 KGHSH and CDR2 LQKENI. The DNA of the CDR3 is TGTGCCAGCTCACCACCGGACGCTAACTATGGCTACACCTTC. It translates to CASSPPDANYGYTF.

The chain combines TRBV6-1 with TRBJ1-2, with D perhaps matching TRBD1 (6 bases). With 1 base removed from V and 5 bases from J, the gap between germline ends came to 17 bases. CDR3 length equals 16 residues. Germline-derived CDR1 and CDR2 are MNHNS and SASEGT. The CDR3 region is CASSEEPGAYYYGYTF. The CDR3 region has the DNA TGTGCCAGCAGTGAAGAACCGGGGGCCTATTATTATGGCTACACCTTC.

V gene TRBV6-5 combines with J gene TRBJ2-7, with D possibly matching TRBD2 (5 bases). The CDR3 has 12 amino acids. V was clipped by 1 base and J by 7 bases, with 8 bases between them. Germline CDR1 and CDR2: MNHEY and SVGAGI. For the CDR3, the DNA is TGTGCCAGCAGTTACTACCGGAGGGAGCAGTACTTC. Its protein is CASSYYRREQYF.

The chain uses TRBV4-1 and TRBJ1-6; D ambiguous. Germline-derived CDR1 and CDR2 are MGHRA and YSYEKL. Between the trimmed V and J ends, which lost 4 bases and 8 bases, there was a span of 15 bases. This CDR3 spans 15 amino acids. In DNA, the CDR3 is TGCGCCAGCAGCCCTCTGAGGCCCGATGATTCACCCCTCCACTTT. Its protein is CASSPLRPDDSPLHF.

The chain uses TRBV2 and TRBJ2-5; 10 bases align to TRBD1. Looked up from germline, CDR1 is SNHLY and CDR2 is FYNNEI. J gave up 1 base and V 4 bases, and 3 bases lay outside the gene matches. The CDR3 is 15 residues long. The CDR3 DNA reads TGTGCCAGCAGTGGGACAGGGGGAACCCAAGAGACCCAGTACTTC. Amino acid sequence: CASSGTGGTQETQYF.

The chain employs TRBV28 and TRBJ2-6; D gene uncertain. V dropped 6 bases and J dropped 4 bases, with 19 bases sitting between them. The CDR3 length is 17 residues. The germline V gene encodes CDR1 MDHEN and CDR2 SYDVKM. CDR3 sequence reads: CASRAAGSLQGANVLTF. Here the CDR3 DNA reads TGTGCCAGCAGGGCGGCAGGCTCCCTCCAAGGGGCCAACGTCCTGACTTTC.

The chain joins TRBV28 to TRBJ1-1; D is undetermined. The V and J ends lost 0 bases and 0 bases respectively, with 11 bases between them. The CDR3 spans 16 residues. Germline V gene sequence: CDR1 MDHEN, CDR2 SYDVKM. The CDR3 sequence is CASSLCIEKMNTEAFF. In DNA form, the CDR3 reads TGTGCCAGCAGTTTATGCATCGAGAAGATGAACACTGAAGCTTTCTTT.

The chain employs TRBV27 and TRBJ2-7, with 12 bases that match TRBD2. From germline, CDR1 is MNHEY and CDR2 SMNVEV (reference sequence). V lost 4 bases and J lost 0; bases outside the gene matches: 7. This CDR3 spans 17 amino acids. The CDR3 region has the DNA TGTGCCAGCAGTTCACCGGGACTAGCGGGTAACTCCTACGAGCAGTACTTC. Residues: CASSSPGLAGNSYEQYF.

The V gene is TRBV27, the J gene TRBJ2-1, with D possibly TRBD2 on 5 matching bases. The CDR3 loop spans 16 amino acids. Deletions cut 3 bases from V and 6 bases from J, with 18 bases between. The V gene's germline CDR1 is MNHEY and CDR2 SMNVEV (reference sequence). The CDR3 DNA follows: TGTGCCAGCAGTTTTTTAGGGAGTTCAGTGGTCAATGAGCAGTTCTTC. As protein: CASSFLGSSVVNEQFF.

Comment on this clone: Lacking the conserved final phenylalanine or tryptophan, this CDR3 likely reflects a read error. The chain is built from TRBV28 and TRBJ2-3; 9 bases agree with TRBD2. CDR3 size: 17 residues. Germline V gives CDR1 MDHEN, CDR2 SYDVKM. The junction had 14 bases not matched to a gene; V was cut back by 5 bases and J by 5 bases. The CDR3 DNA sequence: TGTGCCAGCAGTCAATCCCTCGGAGTAGCGGGAGAAGATACGCAGTATTCT. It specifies CASSQSLGVAGEDTQYS.

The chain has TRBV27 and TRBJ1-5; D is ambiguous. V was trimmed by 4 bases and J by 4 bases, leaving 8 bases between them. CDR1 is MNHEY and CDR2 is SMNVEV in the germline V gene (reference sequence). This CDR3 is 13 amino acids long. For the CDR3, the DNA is TGTGCCAGCAGTTATGGGTTTAATCAGCCCCAGCATTTT. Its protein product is CASSYGFNQPQHF.

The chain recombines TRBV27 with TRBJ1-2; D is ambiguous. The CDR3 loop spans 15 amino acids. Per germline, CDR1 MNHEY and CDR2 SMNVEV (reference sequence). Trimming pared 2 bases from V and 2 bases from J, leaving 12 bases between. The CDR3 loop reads CASSLTVSENYGYTF. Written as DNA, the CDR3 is TGTGCCAGCAGTTTAACGGTCTCAGAGAACTATGGCTACACCTTC.

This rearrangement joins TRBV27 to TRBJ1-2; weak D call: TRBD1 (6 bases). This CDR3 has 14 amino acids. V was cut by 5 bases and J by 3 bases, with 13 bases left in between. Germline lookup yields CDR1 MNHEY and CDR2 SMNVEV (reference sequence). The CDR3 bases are TGTGCCAGCAGTCCGCAGACAGGCTACTATGGCTACACCTTC. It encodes CASSPQTGYYGYTF.

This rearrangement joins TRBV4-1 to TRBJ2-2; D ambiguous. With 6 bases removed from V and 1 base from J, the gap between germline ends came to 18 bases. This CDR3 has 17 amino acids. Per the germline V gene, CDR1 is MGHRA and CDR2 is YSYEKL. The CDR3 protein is CASRHPWGSRNTGELFF. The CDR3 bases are TGCGCCAGCAGACACCCCTGGGGTTCCCGGAACACCGGGGAGCTGTTTTTT.

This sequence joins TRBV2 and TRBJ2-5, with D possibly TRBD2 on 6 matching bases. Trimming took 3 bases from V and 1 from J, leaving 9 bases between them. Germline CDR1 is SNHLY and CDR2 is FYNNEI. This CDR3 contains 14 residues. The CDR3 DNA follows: TGTGCCAGCAGTGATATCGGGGGCCAAGAGACCCAGTACTTC. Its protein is CASSDIGGQETQYF.

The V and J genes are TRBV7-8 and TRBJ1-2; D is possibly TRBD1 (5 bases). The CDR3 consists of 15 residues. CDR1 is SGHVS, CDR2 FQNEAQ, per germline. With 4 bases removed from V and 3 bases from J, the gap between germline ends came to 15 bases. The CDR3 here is CASSSRQSLYYGYTF. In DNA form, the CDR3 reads TGTGCCAGCAGCTCCCGACAGTCTCTATACTATGGCTACACCTTC.

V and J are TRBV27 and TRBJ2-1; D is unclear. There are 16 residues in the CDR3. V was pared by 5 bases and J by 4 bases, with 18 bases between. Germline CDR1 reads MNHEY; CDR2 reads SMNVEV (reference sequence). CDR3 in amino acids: CASSAQSRDSYNEQFF. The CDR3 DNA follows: TGTGCCAGCAGTGCACAGTCCCGAGATTCTTACAATGAGCAGTTCTTC.

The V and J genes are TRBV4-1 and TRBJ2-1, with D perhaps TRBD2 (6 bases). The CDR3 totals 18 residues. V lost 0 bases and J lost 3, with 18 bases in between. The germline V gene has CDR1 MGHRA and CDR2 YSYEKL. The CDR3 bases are TGCGCCAGCAGCCAAGACCCTAATAGCGGAAAGGACTACAATGAGCAGTTCTTC. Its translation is CASSQDPNSGKDYNEQFF.

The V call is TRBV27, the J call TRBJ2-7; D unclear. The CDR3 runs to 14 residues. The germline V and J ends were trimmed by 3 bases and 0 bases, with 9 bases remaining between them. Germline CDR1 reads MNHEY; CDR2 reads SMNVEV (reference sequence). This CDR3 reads CASSFSRGSYEQYF. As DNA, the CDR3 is TGTGCCAGCAGTTTTTCCCGTGGCTCCTACGAGCAGTACTTC.